A single sample gave rise to the 28 T cell receptor beta chains below, sequenced in a study of metastatic and nonmetastatic thyroid tumors. Thyroid surgery was preceded by no treatment in any patient. TCRdb reprocessed the PCR reads using MiXCR. Counted here are tens of thousands of clones, 20% to 30% occurring once; the ten biggest clones make up about 16%. Sequences were obtained from blood. The receptors stem from a male donor with papillary thyroid cancer or a benign thyroid nodule (not recorded which). Some clones in this sample may be carry-over from other donors' samples.

In this sample, this clone turned up many times. V is TRBV13 and J is TRBJ2-5; 12 bases line up with TRBD2. This CDR3 has 15 residues. Trimming removed 5 bases from V and 1 base from J; junction bases left unmatched: 2. The germline gives CDR1 PRHDT, CDR2 FYEKMQ (reference sequence). CDR3 in amino acids: CASSRTSGIQETQYF. In DNA, the CDR3 is TGTGCCAGCAGCAGGACTAGCGGGATCCAAGAGACCCAGTACTTC. Full variable domain (outside the CDR3, taken from reference TRBV13 and TRBJ2-5): AAGVIQSPRHLIKEKRETATLKCYPIPRHDTVYWYQQGPGQDPQFLISFYEKMQSDKGSIPDRFSAQQFSDYHSELNMSSLELGDSALYFCASSRTSGIQETQYFGPGTRLLVL.

This clone was counted ten times or more. The rearrangement joins TRBV20-1 to TRBJ2-1; 11 nucleotides align to TRBD2. From germline, CDR1 is DFQATT and CDR2 SNEGSKA (reference sequence). Unmatched junction bases numbered 8, after V lost 3 bases and J lost 7 bases. This CDR3 spans 15 amino acids. The CDR3: CSARAGTSGANEQFF. For the CDR3, the DNA is TGCAGTGCTAGGGCCGGGACTAGCGGCGCAAATGAGCAGTTCTTC.

The chain uses TRBV3-1 and TRBJ2-1; 7 bases align to TRBD2. This CDR3 spans 16 amino acids. V was clipped by 7 bases and J by 4 bases; unmatched bases: 13. Germline-derived CDR1 and CDR2 are LGHDT and YNNKEL (reference sequence). As DNA, the CDR3 is TGTGCCAGCACCGGGGAGGGGATCGGTAGATACAATGAGCAGTTCTTC. This gives the protein CASTGEGIGRYNEQFF.

Comment on this clone: One end of the junction varies from germline; a read error may be responsible. The genes are TRBV10-3 and TRBJ2-7; 12 bases agree with TRBD1. The CDR3 has 15 amino acids. Germline CDR1 reads ENHRY; CDR2 reads SYGVKD. CDR3 in amino acids: CAISRPGTGGYVQYF. The CDR3 DNA reads TGTGCCATCAGCCGCCCCGGGACAGGGGGCTACGTGCAGTACTTC.

The gene calls are TRBV20-1 and TRBJ2-3, with a tentative D call TRBD1 (6 bases). CDR3 size: 13 residues. Per the germline V gene, CDR1 is DFQATT and CDR2 is SNEGSKA (reference sequence). Trimming shortened V by 5 bases and J by 0 bases, and 9 bases separated the two germline ends. The CDR3 is CSADRCSTDTQYF. CDR3 coding DNA: TGCAGTGCTGACAGGTGTAGCACAGATACGCAGTATTTT.

Remarks on this clone: A read error may account for a junction end that differs from germline. The V call is TRBV24-1, the J call TRBJ2-1; D is unclear. CDR1 is KGHDR, CDR2 SFDVKD, per germline. The CDR3 has 16 residues. CDR3 sequence reads: CATSYPFSLDYNEQFF. Written as DNA, the CDR3 is TGCGCCACCAGTTACCCTTTTAGCCTCGACTACAATGAGCAGTTCTTC.

This clone occurred many times. The V gene is TRBV7-9, the J gene TRBJ2-3; D gene unclear. V shed 3 bases and J shed 4 bases, with 2 bases lying between them. CDR1 is SEHNR and CDR2 is FQNEAQ in the germline V gene (reference sequence). The CDR3 extends over 11 amino acids. CDR3 region: CASSFSDTQYF. Here the CDR3 DNA reads TGTGCCAGCAGCTTCTCAGATACGCAGTATTTT.

The genes are TRBV14 and TRBJ2-7; 7 bases match TRBD2. The germline V gene encodes CDR1 SGHDN and CDR2 FVKESK. This CDR3 region has 15 residues. Trimming cost V 4 bases and J 1 base; bases outside gene matches: 7. The CDR3 region is CASSLIGTTSYEQYF. In DNA form, the CDR3 reads TGTGCCAGCAGCCTTATCGGGACTACTTCCTACGAGCAGTACTTC. Full variable domain (remainder filled in from reference TRBV14 and TRBJ2-7): EAGVTQFPSHSVIEKGQTVTLRCDPISGHDNLYWYRRVMGKEIKFLLHFVKESKQDESGMPNNRFLAERTGGTYSTLKVQPAELEDSGVYFCASSLIGTTSYEQYFGPGTRLTVT.

In its sample, this clone was seen a few times. The J gene is TRBJ2-1, the V gene TRBV10-3, with 12 bases fitting TRBD2. This CDR3 has 16 amino acids. CDR1 is ENHRY, CDR2 SYGVKD, per germline. The ends lost 4 bases at V and 2 bases at J; junction bases unmatched: 3. This CDR3 reads CAISGLAGDTYNEQFF. The CDR3, as DNA: TGTGCCATCAGTGGACTAGCGGGGGACACCTACAATGAGCAGTTCTTC.

The chain uses TRBV7-9 and TRBJ1-1; D might be TRBD1 (5 bases). CDR1 and CDR2 (germline): SEHNR, FQNEAQ (reference sequence). Trimming took 6 bases from V and 5 from J, leaving 10 bases between them. CDR3 size: 12 residues. The CDR3 spells CASRRDGTEAFF. The DNA for the CDR3 is TGTGCCAGCAGACGGGACGGAACTGAAGCTTTCTTT.

In this sample, this clone is medium-sized. The gene calls are TRBV25-1 and TRBJ2-1; 13 bases match TRBD2. CDR3 size: 13 residues. After removal of 6 bases from V and 12 bases from J, the junction contained 5 bases not matched to a gene. CDR1 is MGHDK, CDR2 SYGVNS, per germline. The CDR3 reads CASRLAGGPGQFF. CDR3 sequence (DNA): TGTGCCAGCAGACTAGCGGGAGGGCCCGGGCAGTTCTTC.

For this clone: Relative to the germline gene, one junction end is altered; a read error may explain this. The genes are TRBV6-8 and TRBJ2-3, with D possibly being TRBD1 (5 bases). CDR1 MNHGY and CDR2 SAAAGT come from the germline V gene. The CDR3 length is 19 residues. In DNA, the CDR3 is TGTGCCAGCAGTTACCCCCCCTGTGGGGTGCTGTCGGACACATATACGCAGTATTTT. The encoded protein is CASSYPPCGVLSDTYTQYF.

The rearrangement joins TRBV5-1 to TRBJ1-6; 7 bases map to TRBD1. Unmatched junction bases numbered 5, after V lost 3 bases and J lost 2 bases. Germline loops: CDR1 SGHRS, CDR2 YFSETQ. The CDR3 is 16 residues long. The CDR3 DNA is TGCGCCAGCAGCTCCGGGCAGGGGGCCTATAATTCACCCCTCCACTTT. It is translated as CASSSGQGAYNSPLHF.

A note on this clone: A much larger clone differs by one base, so this may be a read error. The sample contains more than one DNA sequence encoding this CDR3. The rearrangement uses TRBV20-1 and TRBJ2-3, with TRBD2 identical over 11 bases. CDR3 length: 18 amino acids. Germline V gives CDR1 DFQATT, CDR2 SNEGSKA (reference sequence). V lost 4 bases and J lost 0; bases outside the gene matches: 12. CDR3 sequence reads: CSATGTSGSVGSTDTQYF. As DNA, the CDR3 is TGCAGTGCTACGGGTACTAGCGGGAGTGTTGGTAGCACAGATACGCAGTATTTT.

The chain has TRBV24-1 and TRBJ2-1; TRBD2 matches 14 bases. Germline V lookup: CDR1 KGHDR, CDR2 SFDVKD. The CDR3 is made up of 20 amino acids. V gave up 2 bases and J gave up 0 bases; unmatched junction bases: 8. DNA for the CDR3: TGTGCCACCAGTGATTCGCCGGGACTAGCGGGAGTCTTCTCCTACAATGAGCAGTTCTTC. Protein product: CATSDSPGLAGVFSYNEQFF.

In this sample, this clone turned up a few times. The chain uses TRBV6-4 and TRBJ2-2, with D perhaps TRBD1 (6 bases). The length of the CDR3 is 14 residues. Looked up from germline, CDR1 is MRHNA and CDR2 is SNTAGT. The ends were cut back, 3 bases at V and 6 bases at J, with 11 bases in the middle. The CDR3 DNA reads TGTGCCAGCAGTGATTCACAGGGACCCGGGGAGCTGTTTTTT. Translating it yields CASSDSQGPGELFF.

V gene TRBV9 combines with J gene TRBJ2-7, with D uncertain. Per the germline V gene, CDR1 is SGDLS and CDR2 is YYNGEE. V was shortened by 4 bases and J by 0 bases, with 11 bases between the two germline ends. There are 14 residues in the CDR3. CDR3: CASSTDRSSYEQYF. The CDR3 nucleotides are TGTGCCAGCAGCACCGACCGGAGCTCCTACGAGCAGTACTTC.

The chain has TRBV6-1 and TRBJ2-7; the match to TRBD1 covers 8 bases. Germline assignment: CDR1 MNHNS and CDR2 SASEGT. The CDR3 extends over 16 amino acids. After removal of 5 bases from V and 2 bases from J, the junction contained 11 bases not matched to a gene. The CDR3 reads CASSLSGTGPTYEQYF. Here the CDR3 DNA reads TGTGCCAGCAGTCTGTCCGGGACAGGACCAACCTACGAGCAGTACTTC.

This clone was seen repeatedly, ten times or more. A read error may explain this, as a much larger clone is one base away. The V gene is TRBV5-1, the J gene TRBJ2-7, with TRBD1 identical over 12 bases. The CDR3 is 14 residues long. Germline CDR1 is SGHRS and CDR2 is YFSETQ. The CDR3 DNA sequence: TGCGCCGGCAGCTTGGGACAGGGGGCGGGCGAGCAGTACTTC. Translating gives CAGSLGQGAGEQYF.

The V call is TRBV7-2, the J call TRBJ2-1; no clear D. Germline V gene lookup returns CDR1 SGHTA and CDR2 FQGNSA. Trimming shortened V by 0 bases and J by 10 bases, and 13 bases separated the two germline ends. The CDR3 is made up of 14 amino acids. As DNA, the CDR3 is TGTGCCAGCAGCTTAGCTTTCCTGAGCAAAGAGCAGTTCTTC. This gives the protein CASSLAFLSKEQFF.

The gene calls are TRBV4-2 and TRBJ2-7; the D gene is possibly TRBD1 (7 bases). Germline V gene sequence: CDR1 LGHNA, CDR2 YNFKEQ. This CDR3 comprises 15 residues. V was clipped by 0 bases and J by 6 bases, with 15 bases between them. The CDR3 is CASSQEAQGRREQYF. The CDR3 nucleotides read TGTGCCAGCAGCCAAGAGGCACAGGGGAGGCGCGAGCAGTACTTC.

This clone showed up many times. The CDR3 loop is CASSLLAGGGNQPQHF. The DNA for the CDR3 is TGTGCCAGCAGTCTTCTCGCAGGTGGTGGCAATCAGCCCCAGCATTTT. The chain employs TRBV6-2 or TRBV6-3 and TRBJ1-5; D is ambiguous. Germline CDR1 MNHEY, CDR2 SVGEGT. The CDR3 has 16 amino acids. Trimming cost V 5 bases and J 2 bases, with 16 bases left between them.

V and J are TRBV7-8 and TRBJ2-3; the D is unclear. CDR1 SGHVS and CDR2 FQNEAQ come from the germline V gene. Trimming took 1 base from V and 5 from J, leaving 16 bases between them. The CDR3 is 16 amino acids. The CDR3 DNA reads as TGTGCCAGCAGCTTAGGCCGGCAGAGGCACATAGATACGCAGTATTTT. It is translated as CASSLGRQRHIDTQYF.

The chain carries TRBV4-2 and TRBJ2-1; D is unresolved. The CDR3 sequence is 11 residues long. Per germline, CDR1 LGHNA and CDR2 YNFKEQ. V lost 1 base to trimming and J lost 8 bases, with 3 bases between them. CDR3 nucleotides: TGTGCCAGCAGCCAAGCTCATGAGCAGTTCTTC. Amino acids: CASSQAHEQFF.

This clone is medium-sized by share. CDR3 protein: CASSQDPGAGQPQHF. CDR3 DNA: TGTGCCAGCAGCCAAGACCCTGGCGCGGGTCAGCCCCAGCATTTT. V is TRBV4-2 and J is TRBJ1-5, with unresolved D. Trimming cost V 0 bases and J 6 bases, with 12 bases left between them. The germline V gene encodes CDR1 LGHNA and CDR2 YNFKEQ. The CDR3 is 15 amino acids.

This clone occurred many times. No conserved phenylalanine or tryptophan is present at the end of the CDR3, so a read error is the likely explanation. This chain uses TRBV18 with TRBJ1-1, with 7 bases fitting TRBD1. Trimming at V came to 4 bases and at J to 5 bases, leaving 1 base not matched to a gene. The CDR3 has 12 residues. Germline V gene lookup returns CDR1 KGHSH and CDR2 LQKENI. This CDR3 is CASSQTGTEAFS. The CDR3 nucleotides are TGTGCCAGCTCACAGACAGGGACTGAAGCTTTCTCT.

The genes are TRBV7-2 and TRBJ2-7, with D unresolved. CDR3 length equals 14 residues. Germline loops: CDR1 SGHTA, CDR2 FQGNSA. Trimming took 5 bases from V and 3 from J, leaving 14 bases between them. The CDR3 spells CASSLQWSGYEQYF. CDR3 DNA sequence: TGTGCCAGCAGCCTTCAGTGGTCCGGCTACGAGCAGTACTTC.

Many counts were recorded for this clone. The chain carries TRBV3-1 and TRBJ1-1; possibly TRBD1 for D (6 bases). Germline CDR1 is LGHDT and CDR2 is YNNKEL (reference sequence). The CDR3 sequence is 13 residues long. V lost 4 bases to trimming and J lost 9 bases, with 15 bases between them. In DNA form, the CDR3 reads TGTGCCAGCAGCCCGACAAAACAGGGAAAAGCTTTCTTT. It yields the protein CASSPTKQGKAFF.